Listed below are T cell receptor beta chains from one sample, sequenced in a study of blood T cell repertoires in COVID-19. The data were produced by immunoSEQ multiplex PCR, yet TCRdb's version contains in-frame clones alone and is incomplete. The table includes 120,000 or so clones, around 89% detected once. The sample taken for sequencing was peripheral blood. The receptor source for this set is a man aged 45-60 years with acute or convalescent COVID-19. Both conserved end residues are part of each CDR3. The order of the fields is clone size, J gene, V gene, D gene, CDR3 DNA, CDR3 protein. A D gene is named only where the DNA matches it firmly. Clone size, where shown, is once, few, many, or a class for clones that have expanded.

- | TRBJ2-1 | TRBV5-6 | TRBD2 | TGTGCCAGCAGACGGGAGGGGGAGCAGTTCTTC | CASRREGEQFF
- | TRBJ1-5 | TRBV18 | - | TGTGCCAGCTCACCGCAGGATAATCAGCCCCAGCATTTT | CASSPQDNQPQHF
- | TRBJ1-2 | TRBV18 | - | TGTGCCAGCTCACCACCGGCCGGATCGGGCTATGGCTACACCTTC | CASSPPAGSGYGYTF
- | TRBJ1-1 | TRBV7-9 | - | TGTGCCAGCAGCTTAGCTCAGAACACTGAAGCTTTCTTT | CASSLAQNTEAFF
- | TRBJ2-1 | TRBV4-3 | TRBD2 | TGCGCCAGCAGCCAAGTCGAGCTAGCGGGAGGGCCTGTTGAGCAGTTCTTC | CASSQVELAGGPVEQFF
- | TRBJ2-7 | TRBV30 | - | TGTGCCTGGAGTCAGATCTACAGCACCTACGAGCAGTACTTC | CAWSQIYSTYEQYF
- | TRBJ2-1 | TRBV10-3 | TRBD2 | TGTGCCATCAGTGAGACGCTAGCGGGAGCTGAGCAGTTCTTC | CAISETLAGAEQFF
- | TRBJ1-4 | TRBV12-3/TRBV12-4 | TRBD1 | TGTGCCAGCAGGGACAGGGTTGGAGAAAAACTGTTTTTT | CASRDRVGEKLFF
- | TRBJ1-6 | TRBV30 | TRBD1 | TGTGCCTCGAGTGCCCAGGGGGCCCGCTCCTATAATTCACCCCTCCACTTT | CASSAQGARSYNSPLHF
- | TRBJ1-1 | TRBV5-4 | - | TGTGCCAGCAGCTTGAACAGAAACACTGAAGCTTTCTTT | CASSLNRNTEAFF
- | TRBJ2-2 | TRBV6-5 | - | TGTGCCAGCCGGAGGAACACCGGGGAGCTGTTTTTT | CASRRNTGELFF
- | TRBJ2-7 | TRBV25-1 | TRBD2 | TGTGCCACCTCTAGCGGGAGCAATCGAGTCTACGAGCAGTACTTC | CATSSGSNRVYEQYF
- | TRBJ1-3 | TRBV5-6 | - | TGTGCCAGCAGCTTGGCTATGGTGACTGGAAACACCATATATTTT | CASSLAMVTGNTIYF
once | TRBJ2-2 | TRBV11-3 | TRBD1 | TGTGCCAGCAGCTCCGACAGGGATGGCGGGGAGCTGTTTTTT | CASSSDRDGGELFF
- | TRBJ2-1 | TRBV9 | TRBD2 | TGTGCCAGCAGCACCGGACTAGCGGGGAAGAATGAGCAGTTCTTC | CASSTGLAGKNEQFF
- | TRBJ1-5 | TRBV2 | - | TGTGCCAGCAGTGAAGAATCGGGGCAGCCCCAGCATTTT | CASSEESGQPQHF
- | TRBJ2-5 | TRBV10-1 | TRBD2 | TGCGCCAGCAGTGAGACCCCGACTAGCGGGAGGGCGGAGACCCAGTACTTC | CASSETPTSGRAETQYF
- | TRBJ1-2 | TRBV2 | - | TGTGCCAGCAGTGAATATACAGACAACTATGGCTACACCTTC | CASSEYTDNYGYTF
- | TRBJ2-1 | TRBV24-1 | - | TGTGCCACCGAGGCTAGATCCTACAATGAGCAGTTCTTC | CATEARSYNEQFF
- | TRBJ1-3 | TRBV6-5 | - | TGTGCCAGCAGTTGGGGGGGGTCTGGAAACACCATATATTTT | CASSWGGSGNTIYF
- | TRBJ2-7 | TRBV7-9 | TRBD2 | TGTGCCAGCAGCTTACCTAGCGGGCCCACCTCCTACGAGCAGTACTTC | CASSLPSGPTSYEQYF
- | TRBJ1-1 | TRBV6-5 | - | TGTGCCAGCAGTTACGAGGCGGCCATGGGCACTGAAGCTTTCTTT | CASSYEAAMGTEAFF